This T cell receptor beta chain is drawn from a study of T cells in Graves' hyperthyroidism and ophthalmopathy. Overall study results and limits: In blood, most of the thyroid clonotypes expanded above 0.001 were also present.

Using RNA transcripts as the source, TCR beta CDR3 regions were amplified. RT-PCR in the first round (using the HTBI primer set) targeted the TCR CDR3. TCRdb itself ran the multiplex PCR reads through MiXCR, one entry per CDR3 protein. The table shows 600,000 or so distinct CDR3 sequences, with 16% occurring only once. Across 18 months, stable Graves' hyperthyroidism was marked by no progression to ophthalmopathy. Uncontrolled infection, other autoimmune disease, pregnancy or lactation led to exclusion. From 8.5 to 10 ml of fresh peripheral blood, PBMCs were isolated. A word on this clonotype: Antigen: not known.

The CDR3 consists of 14 residues. V was cut by 0 bases and J by 6 bases, with 13 bases left in between. CDR1 is SGHNT, CDR2 YYREEE, per germline (reference sequence). The rearrangement links TRBV5-4 to TRBJ2-7; D not certain. The TCR was taken from a woman in her twenties or thirties with Graves' hyperthyroidism. Material for sequencing was blood. The CDR3 is CASSLERVSVEQYF. CDR3 nucleotide sequence: TGTGCCAGCAGCTTGGAACGCGTTTCGGTCGAGCAGTACTTC.